Described below is a single T cell receptor beta chain sequence and its context. Its antigen remains unidentified. Nothing much larger sits one base from this clone, and base qualities are not available. This sample was included in a study of cytomegalovirus exposure and HLA in healthy donors (dated by TCRdb to 2016 to 2017). Regarding the research as a whole: According to an earlier analysis of 550 to 700 of the donors, about 190 million T cells yielded roughly 110 million unique TCR beta sequences and less than 300 Gb of sequence data. The study aimed to test whether signatures of past pathogen exposure could be identified by cataloging public T cell receptors. Alongside the repertoire data, information on donor age, sex, ethnicity and CMV serostatus was compiled. The study profiled the T cell repertoires of more than 500 subjects by immunosequencing and related them to cytomegalovirus serostatus. In addition to the first cohort of roughly 670 subjects, a separate validation cohort of around 110 different subjects was used. To predict cytomegalovirus infection status, the study combined high-throughput TCR immunosequencing, statistical association of individual TCRs with disease status, and machine learning. A later analysis re-analyzed previously published TCR beta repertoires from roughly 690 donors and added high-resolution HLA genotyping to study TCR occurrence patterns. To decide whether each TCR beta V gene segment behaved as functional or pseudogenic, an earlier analysis of fewer than 750 of the donors relied on high-throughput TCR beta sequencing. A later genetic analysis took genome-wide SNP genotypes for about 65% of the 666 donors and used that subset as a discovery cohort. Several DR-DQ haplotypes were handled as single units for association and clustering because linkage in the cohort was strong. In the later analysis, no new phenotypic data were used to find candidate immune exposures; instead, reliance was placed on TCR beta sequences and their occurrence across donors. All discovery cohort repertoires had been generated using a single sequencing platform. Among approximately 370 genotyped donors of the cohort, an average of approximately 240,000 unique TCR beta nucleotide sequences was sequenced per donor, of which approximately 19% were non-productive. The genetic ancestry cluster associated with self-reported Caucasian donors included over 65% of the roughly 400 genotyped donors. The number of donors typed differed by locus, with roughly 629-640 for A, B, C, DRB1 and DQB1, around 500 for DQA1, under 610 for DPA1, and around 460 for DPB1. Roughly 290 gigabases of sequencing data and approximately 91 million unique TCR sequences made up an early release that covered several hundred HLA-typed donors. Class I and class II HLA loci were covered by the typing at four-digit resolution.

Trimming takes 4 bases off V and 6 bases off J; junction bases not matched to a gene: 5. The CDR3 spans 16 residues, from the cysteine through the phenylalanine. CDR3 DNA is the only sequence kept; it has 48 bases, read in frame from the first base. CDR1 KGHSH and CDR2 LQKENI were looked up in the germline V gene. The cohort consisted of 666 healthy bone marrow donors. Cohort members were all nominally healthy when sampled, although unrecorded immune exposures were likely present. The donor was CMV seropositive and belonged to the group of some 290 seropositive cohort members. A peripheral blood sample was provided by each donor, and peripheral blood mononuclear cells were used for TCR beta sequencing. Genomic DNA extraction from the blood cell samples was performed with the Qiagen DNeasy Blood Extraction Kit. Receptors were amplified or captured by the immunoSEQ multiplex PCR assay. For the multiplex PCR, a mixture combining 60 forward primers for TCR Vbeta segments and 13 reverse primers for TCR Jbeta segments was used. Amplification of the CDR3 region of rearranged TCR beta genes was performed with a multiplex PCR assay on genomic DNA. The Illumina HiSeq System was used to sequence the amplified TCR beta libraries as 87-base-pair reads. The study's own analysis went as follows. In a later analysis, some 80 million unique TCR beta chains were counted across the roughly 610 repertoires, and about 10 million of these chains were shared by at least two donors. Raw reads were error-corrected and collapsed into unique sequences with a nearest-neighbor algorithm that merged closely related sequences to remove PCR and sequencing errors. Alignment of CDR3 sequences to IMGT reference sequences was used to assign V, D and J gene segments. Each retained sequence needed at least a six-nucleotide match to both a V gene segment and a J gene segment. A rearrangement counted as productive if the CDR3 had no stop codons and remained in frame with V and J, and every other rearrangement counted as non-productive. CDR3 was defined by IMGT convention, running from the second conserved V-encoded cysteine to the conserved J-encoded phenylalanine. In an earlier analysis of approximately 590 of the donors, sequences lacking an unambiguous match to a single V gene segment were excluded. In an earlier analysis of a few hundred of the donors, V segments were called functional above 56.7% productive rearrangements and were called segregating when the between-donor standard deviation exceeded 5%. A statistical classification framework was built for diagnosing cytomegalovirus status from the catalog of TCR beta chain sequences. A later analysis assigned V and J genes by comparing TCR nucleotide sequences with IMGT/GENE-DB human TR gene sequences. In a later analysis, CDR3 sequences and most-parsimonious VDJ recombination scenarios were assigned using the TCRdist pipeline. A later analysis defined each TCR beta chain by its CDR3 amino acid sequence plus V-gene family, and excluded reads lacking a unique V-gene family. As a way to deal with suspected cross-contamination and a sequencing artifact, a later analysis dropped 640 or so nucleotide sequences that were highly shared and had low generation probability. In a later analysis, a clonal expansion index was calculated for each public chain from normalized within-repertoire ranks of inferred template counts. A later analysis computed generation probabilities with a VDJ recombination model fitted to out-of-frame rearrangements, and checked the results against IGoR. In a later analysis, hypergeometric tests were used to score TCR-TCR, TCR-HLA and TCR-CMV co-occurrence, with a repertoire-size bias correction applied to TCR pairs. To estimate false discovery rates, a later analysis permuted the HLA or CMV assignments 20 times. In a later analysis, co-occurring TCRs were grouped with DBSCAN, and TCRdist sequence similarity was added when clustering was performed within HLA-allele-positive subsets. Repertoires with fewer than 30,000 or more than 120,000 public chains, plus five repertoires with anomalous nucleotide sharing, were excluded from co-occurrence clustering. TCRdb re-hosts the immuneACCESS table, in-frame sequences only. Its copies lack some clones; in the studies checked, an unresolved V gene accounts for under half of them, and the cause for the rest is not known. For V, J and clone size, that table is used; D and trimming come from the DNA. The sample profile shows 60,000 to 75,000 clones; roughly 74% of them were found once. The ten top clones hold 20% to 25% of the sample.

What the research found in general, with its limitations: In an earlier analysis of roughly 560 of the donors, most TCR beta V segments were observed in productive rearrangements about 87% or about 30% of the time, broadly matching IMGT annotations. Some IMGT-functional V segments, including TRBV6-2 and TRBV6-3, could not be told apart with the 87-base-pair reads, so those segments were excluded. Over 15 rarely observed V segments, including chromosome 9 orphons, were excluded from the earlier analysis of about 610 of the donors because counts were too low. In a later genetic analysis, a missense DCLRE1C variant was associated with V-gene and J-gene trimming of TCR beta chains, and the association was replicated in an independent cohort. Linkage disequilibrium might explain the correlated functional status among segregating V segments, but an unknown experimental factor could not be excluded. A cluster of highly shared sequence variants was judged likely to be a technical artifact of the sequencing pipeline. When HLA alleles, especially DR and DQ, strongly co-occurred, TCR associations were difficult to assign to individual alleles. In this cohort, only TCR beta chains were sequenced, and detectable features were limited by the absence of alpha or paired-chain data. CMV serostatus was the only immune exposure information available for the cohort. Because HLA typing was missing for some donors at each locus, association tests included only the typed subset. The study gave a list of roughly 150 TCR beta chains associated with cytomegalovirus. Across donors, most TCR sequences were observed very rarely, whereas some public TCRs were present in many individuals. Compared with the approximately 670-donor mean, donors in an Asian-associated ancestry cluster had fewer N-insertions in productive TCRs, according to a later genetic analysis. The authors suggested that the approach could potentially be generalized to other disease states and immunological phenotypes. Sequencing depth was assumed to be roughly uniform across donors in the presence/absence analyses, though that assumption may not hold. In a later analysis, HLA-associated TCR beta chains were found to be more clonally expanded and to have lower generation probabilities than equally common non-associated chains. In a later analysis, the rate of TCR association differed among HLA loci, with DRB1 alleles having the most associated TCRs and HLA-C alleles having the fewest. A few of the identified cytomegalovirus-associated TCR beta chains were confirmed in vitro to be specific for cytomegalovirus antigens. Several of the top co-occurrence clusters appeared to be linked to parvovirus B19, influenza, CMV and Epstein-Barr virus, according to a later analysis. A further reported finding was that TCR beta sequences accurately predicted the HLA-A and HLA-B alleles for most subjects in the first cohort. In a later analysis, most CMV-associated TCR beta chains were found to appear HLA-restricted, with HLA associations seemingly driven largely by CMV exposure. A later analysis associated about 17,000 TCR beta sequences with specific HLA alleles at a false discovery rate of 0.05. The classifier was reported to diagnose cytomegalovirus status with high specificity and sensitivity in both the original cohort and the validation cohort.

This chain joins TRBV18 to TRBJ2-2; TRBD2 fits 13 bases in the junction. The sequence was collected from a woman in her 30s in good health and CMV-seropositive. Sequencing was performed on PBMCs. CDR3 loop: CASSLRTSGSPGELFF. The bases read TGTGCCAGCTCACTACGGACTAGCGGGAGCCCCGGGGAGCTGTTTTTT.